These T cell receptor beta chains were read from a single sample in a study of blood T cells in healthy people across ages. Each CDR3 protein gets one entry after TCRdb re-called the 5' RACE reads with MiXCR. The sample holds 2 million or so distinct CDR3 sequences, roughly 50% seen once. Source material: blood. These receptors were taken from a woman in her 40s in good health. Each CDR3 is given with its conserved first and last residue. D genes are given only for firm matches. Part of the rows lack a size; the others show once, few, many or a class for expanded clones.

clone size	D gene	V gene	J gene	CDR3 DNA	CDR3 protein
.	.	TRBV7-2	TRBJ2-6	TGTGCCAGCAGCTTAACCCCCGGGCGCACCGGGGCCAACGTCCTGACTTTC	CASSLTPGRTGANVLTF
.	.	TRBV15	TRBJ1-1	TGTGCCACCAGCAGGGCCCTGACAGCTGAAGCTTTCTTT	CATSRALTAEAFF
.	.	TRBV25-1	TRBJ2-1	TGTGCCAGCAGTGAAGAGGAAGGAGGACATGAGCAGTTCTTC	CASSEEEGGHEQFF
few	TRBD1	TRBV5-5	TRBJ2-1	TGTGCCAGCAGCTTGGTGGCGGACAGGGCTGTAAGTGAGCAGTTCTTC	CASSLVADRAVSEQFF
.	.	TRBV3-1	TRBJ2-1	TGTGCCAGCAGCCGCCTAGGGGCGAATGAGCAGTTCTTC	CASSRLGANEQFF
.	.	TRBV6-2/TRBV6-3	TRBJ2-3	TGTGCCAGCTGTAGGACTATCAGAACGCAGTATTTT	CASCRTIRTQYF
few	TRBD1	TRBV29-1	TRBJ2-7	TGCAGCGTTGAAAAGAGGTCGACAGGGAATAGGGAGCAGTACTTC	CSVEKRSTGNREQYF
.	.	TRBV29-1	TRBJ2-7	TGCAGCGTCGAGGCAGCATACGAGCAGTACTTC	CSVEAAYEQYF
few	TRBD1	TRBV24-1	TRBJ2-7	TGTGCCACCAGTGACCCGACAGGGGCCTCCTACGAGCAGTACTTC	CATSDPTGASYEQYF
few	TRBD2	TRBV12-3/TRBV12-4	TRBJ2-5	TGTGCCAGCAGCCCACCTCTAGCGGGGGTTCCGGAGACCCAGTACTTC	CASSPPLAGVPETQYF
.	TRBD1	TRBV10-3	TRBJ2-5	TGTGCCATCAAGGAGACAGGGGGCACAGAGACCCAGTACTTC	CAIKETGGTETQYF
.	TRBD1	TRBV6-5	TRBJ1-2	TGTGCCAGCAAACCCTGGACAGGTTATGGTTACACCTTC	CASKPWTGYGYTF
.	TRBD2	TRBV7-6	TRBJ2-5	TGTGCCAGCAGCTTAGTCCCCCGCCGAACTAGCGGGACACATCAAGAGACCCAGTACTTC	CASSLVPRRTSGTHQETQYF
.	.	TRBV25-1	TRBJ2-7	TGTGCCAGCAGTGAATGGCGAGGAAATTACAATGAGCAGTACTTC	CASSEWRGNYNEQYF
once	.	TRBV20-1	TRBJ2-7	TGCAGTGCCAAGGGTCGGGGACCCCACAATGAGCAGTACTTC	CSAKGRGPHNEQYF
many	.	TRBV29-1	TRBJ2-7	TGCAGCGTTGAAAAGGGGGGTACACCCTCCTACGAGCAGTACTTC	CSVEKGGTPSYEQYF
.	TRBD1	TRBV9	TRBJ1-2	TGTGCCAGCACCGGACAGGCCCTTAACTATGGCTACACCTTC	CASTGQALNYGYTF
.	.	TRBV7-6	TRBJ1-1	TGTGCCAGTAGCCCCTGGATCTCAGCTAGCACTGAAGCTTTCTTT	CASSPWISASTEAFF
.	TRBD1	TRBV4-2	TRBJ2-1	TGTGCCAGCAACCAACGCGGGACAGGGAGGAATGAGCAGTTCTTC	CASNQRGTGRNEQFF
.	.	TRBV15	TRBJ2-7	TGTGCCACCAGCAGAGTCGGTCAGGGACTTTTCTACGAGCAGTACTTC	CATSRVGQGLFYEQYF
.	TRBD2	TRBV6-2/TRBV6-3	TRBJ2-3	TGTGCCAGCATACCACTCCTTCCTAGCGGGGGGGCCAGAGGTACAGATACGCAGTATTTT	CASIPLLPSGGARGTDTQYF
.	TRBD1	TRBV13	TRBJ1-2	TGTGCCAGCAGCTTACCCTACAGGGGAAACTATGGCTACACCTTC	CASSLPYRGNYGYTF
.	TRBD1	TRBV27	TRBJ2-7	TGTGCCAGCAGTAGGGACAGGGGTCGCGAGCAGTACTTC	CASSRDRGREQYF
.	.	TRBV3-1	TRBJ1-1	TGTGCCAGCAGCCAAGATGGGGTATGGGCCGCTGAAGCTTTCTTT	CASSQDGVWAAEAFF
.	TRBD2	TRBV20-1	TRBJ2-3	TGCAGTGCTACCCGACTAGCGCCCGGGGCAGATACGCAGTATTTT	CSATRLAPGADTQYF
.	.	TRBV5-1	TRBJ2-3	TGCGCCAGCAGCTTGTTTGGACCGTCCCCCTCAGATACGCAGTATTTT	CASSLFGPSPSDTQYF
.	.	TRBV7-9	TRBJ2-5	TGTGCCAGCAGCTCAAATATAGGTGGACAGCAGCAAGAGACCCAGTACTTC	CASSSNIGGQQQETQYF
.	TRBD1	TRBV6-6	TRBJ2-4	TGTGCCAGCAGTCAGACCGGACAGGCGCTAGCCAAAAACATTCAGTACTTC	CASSQTGQALAKNIQYF
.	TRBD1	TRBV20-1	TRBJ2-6	TGCAGTGCTACACAGGGGGCTGGGGCCAACGTCCTGACTTTC	CSATQGAGANVLTF
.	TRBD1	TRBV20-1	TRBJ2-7	TGCAGTGCTAGTCTCGGGACAGACGACTCCTACGAGCAGTACTTC	CSASLGTDDSYEQYF
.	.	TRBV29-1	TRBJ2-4	TGCAGCGTTGGGAGGGGAAACATTCAGTACTTC	CSVGRGNIQYF
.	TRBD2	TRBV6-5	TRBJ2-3	TGTGCCAGCAGCCGAGGACTAGCGACCGCTGATACGCAGTATTTT	CASSRGLATADTQYF
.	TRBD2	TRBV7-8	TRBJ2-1	TGTGCCAGCAGCTTAGAGGTTGGGGGGGCCTACAATGAGCAGTTCTTC	CASSLEVGGAYNEQFF
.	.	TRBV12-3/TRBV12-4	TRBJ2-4	TGTGCCAGCAGTTTAAGTGAAACCTACGGGCAGTACTTC	CASSLSETYGQYF